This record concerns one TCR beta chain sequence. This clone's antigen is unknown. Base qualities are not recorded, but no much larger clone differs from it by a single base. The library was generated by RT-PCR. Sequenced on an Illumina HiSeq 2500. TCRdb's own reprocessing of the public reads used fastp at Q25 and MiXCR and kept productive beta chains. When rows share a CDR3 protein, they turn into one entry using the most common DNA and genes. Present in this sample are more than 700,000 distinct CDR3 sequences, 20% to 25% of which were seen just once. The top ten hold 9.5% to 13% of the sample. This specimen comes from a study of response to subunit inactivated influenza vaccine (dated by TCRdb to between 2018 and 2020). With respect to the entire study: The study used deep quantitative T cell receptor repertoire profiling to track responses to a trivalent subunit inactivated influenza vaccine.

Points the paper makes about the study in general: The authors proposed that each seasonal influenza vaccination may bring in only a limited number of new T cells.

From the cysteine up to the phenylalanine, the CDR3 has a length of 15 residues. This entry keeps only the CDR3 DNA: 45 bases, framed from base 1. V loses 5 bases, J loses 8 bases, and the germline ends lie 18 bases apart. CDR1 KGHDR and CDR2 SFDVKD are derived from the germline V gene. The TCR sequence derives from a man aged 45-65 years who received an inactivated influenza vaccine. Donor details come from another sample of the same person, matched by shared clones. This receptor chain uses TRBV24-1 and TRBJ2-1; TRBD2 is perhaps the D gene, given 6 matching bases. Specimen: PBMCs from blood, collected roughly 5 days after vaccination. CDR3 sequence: CATSAGGGHPDEQFF. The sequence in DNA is TGTGCCACCAGTGCCGGGGGAGGCCACCCCGATGAGCAGTTCTTC.